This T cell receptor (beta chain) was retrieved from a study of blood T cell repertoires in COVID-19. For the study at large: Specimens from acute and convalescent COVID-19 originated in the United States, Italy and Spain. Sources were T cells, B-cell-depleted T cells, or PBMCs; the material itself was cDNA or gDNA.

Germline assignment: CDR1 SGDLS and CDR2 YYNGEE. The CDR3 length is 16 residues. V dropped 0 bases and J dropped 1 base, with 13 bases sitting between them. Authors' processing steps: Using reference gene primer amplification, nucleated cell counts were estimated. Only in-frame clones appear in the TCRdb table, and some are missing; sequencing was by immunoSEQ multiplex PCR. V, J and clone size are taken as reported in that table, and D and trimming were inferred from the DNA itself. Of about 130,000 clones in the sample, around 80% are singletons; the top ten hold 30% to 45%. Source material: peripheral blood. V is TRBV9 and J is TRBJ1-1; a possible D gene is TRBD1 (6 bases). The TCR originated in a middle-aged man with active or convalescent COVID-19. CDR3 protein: CASSVAPDSRNTEAFF. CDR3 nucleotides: TGTGCCAGCAGCGTAGCCCCGGACAGCCGGAACACTGAAGCTTTCTTT.